This TCR beta chain is drawn from a study of T cells in Graves' hyperthyroidism and ophthalmopathy. This clonotype occurred many times. CDR1 and CDR2 (germline): DFQATT, SNEGSKA (reference sequence). The CDR3 has 14 amino acids. The ends lost 5 bases at V and 0 bases at J; junction bases unmatched: 3. The TCR beta CDR3 regions underwent amplification using RNA transcripts as the source. The TCR CDR3 was amplified in a first-round RT-PCR using the HTBI primer set. TCRdb fed the multiplex PCR reads into MiXCR, producing one record per CDR3 protein. Seen here are nearly 600,000 distinct CDR3 sequences, 12% to 15% observed once, and the top ten hold more than 6%.

This chain joins TRBV20-1 and TRBJ2-5; TRBD2 agrees at 10 bases. Specimen: blood. The receptor was isolated from a woman in her late teens or twenties with Graves' ophthalmopathy. CDR3 coding DNA: TGCAGTGCTCCCGGGACTAGCGACCAAGAGACCCAGTACTTC. Residues: CSAPGTSDQETQYF.